The 9 T cell receptor beta chains below come from one sample, sequenced in a study of T cells in Graves' hyperthyroidism and ophthalmopathy. The CDR3 regions of TCR beta were amplified from RNA transcripts. HTBI primers were employed in a first-round RT-PCR of the TCR CDR3. TCRdb reprocessed the multiplex PCR reads via MiXCR and lists one record per CDR3 protein. The table lists a few hundred thousand distinct CDR3 sequences, 15% to 19% of them singletons. Material: blood. Receptor source: a woman younger than 35 with Graves' hyperthyroidism that later progressed to Graves' ophthalmopathy.

In this sample, this clonotype turned up many times. The rearrangement joins TRBV5-1 to TRBJ2-3; D remains unclear. V lost 0 bases and J 2 bases, leaving 7 bases between the germline ends. CDR3 length equals 14 residues. The germline CDR1 and CDR2 sequences are SGHRS and YFSETQ. The CDR3 sequence is CASSLEGYTDTQYF. DNA of the CDR3: TGCGCCAGCAGCTTGGAAGGCTACACAGATACGCAGTATTTT.

This clonotype was counted ten times or more. CDR3 nucleotides: TGTGCCAGCAGCGGGGTGGATACGCAGTATTTT. This encodes CASSGVDTQYF. The rearrangement uses TRBV7-9 and TRBJ2-3, with D hard to call. Germline CDR1 SEHNR, CDR2 FQNEAQ (reference sequence). V shed 5 bases and J shed 6 bases, with 6 bases lying between them. This CDR3 is 11 amino acids long.

The sample holds many counts of this clonotype. This chain links TRBV30 with TRBJ1-6, with TRBD1 as a possible D gene (6 bases). The CDR3 totals 16 residues. V shed 3 bases and J shed 3 bases, with 15 bases lying between them. Germline CDR1 GTSNPN, CDR2 SVGIG (reference sequence). The CDR3 reads CAWSTPDSFYNSPLHF. CDR3 coding DNA: TGTGCCTGGAGCACGCCGGACAGTTTCTATAATTCACCCCTCCACTTT. Based on the CDR3 plus reference TRBV30 and TRBJ1-6, the full variable domain is SQTIHQWPATLVQPVGSPLSLECTVEGTSNPNLYWYRQAAGRGLQLLFYSVGIGQISSEVPQNLSASRPQDRQFILSSKKLLLSDSGFYLCAWSTPDSFYNSPLHFGNGTRLTVT.

V is TRBV25-1 and J is TRBJ2-3; D is unresolved. The CDR3 sequence is 11 residues long. V shed 9 bases and J shed 5 bases, with 9 bases lying between them. Germline CDR1 is MGHDK and CDR2 is SYGVNS. The CDR3 region has the DNA TGTGCCAGTGGACGGCTAGATACGCAGTATTTT. Translated: CASGRLDTQYF.

DNA for the CDR3: TGTGCCAGCAGCGACTACCGGGGGGCCGAGCAGTACTTC. It yields the protein CASSDYRGAEQYF. This sequence joins TRBV28 and TRBJ2-7; perhaps TRBD2 as D (7 bases). Germline V lookup: CDR1 MDHEN, CDR2 SYDVKM. The CDR3 is 13 residues long. V lost 6 bases and J lost 6, with 15 bases in between.

This clonotype was detected ten times or more. The V call is TRBV20-1, the J call TRBJ2-7; D is undetermined. The CDR3 runs to 13 residues. Germline V gene lookup returns CDR1 DFQATT and CDR2 SNEGSKA (reference sequence). V was shortened by 0 bases and J by 1 base, with 7 bases between the two germline ends. Here the CDR3 reads CSARDSLSYEQYF. Here the CDR3 DNA reads TGCAGTGCTAGAGATAGCTTGTCCTACGAGCAGTACTTC.

This clonotype showed up many times. This chain joins TRBV7-2 and TRBJ1-1; D is uncertain. Per the germline V gene, CDR1 is SGHTA and CDR2 is FQGNSA. The CDR3 totals 13 residues. Trimming left V 4 bases short and J 1 base short, with 7 bases between. The CDR3 sequence: CASSSQPNTEAFF. DNA of the CDR3: TGTGCCAGCAGCTCCCAGCCGAACACTGAAGCTTTCTTT.

This clonotype was observed at least ten times. The CDR3 nucleotides are TGCGCCAGCAGAGCGGAGGGGAGCACAGATACGCAGTATTTT. It translates to CASRAEGSTDTQYF. This chain links TRBV5-1 with TRBJ2-3, with a tentative D call TRBD2 (6 bases). This CDR3 spans 14 amino acids. Germline V gene sequence: CDR1 SGHRS, CDR2 YFSETQ. V gave up 5 bases and J gave up 0 bases, with 10 bases separating them.

This clonotype was seen a handful of times. The chain joins TRBV24-1 to TRBJ2-2; TRBD1 might be the D (5 bases). Trimming pared 1 base from V and 6 bases from J, leaving 11 bases between. The CDR3 is 15 amino acids. The V gene's germline CDR1 is KGHDR and CDR2 SFDVKD. The CDR3 DNA is TGTGCCACCAGTGATTTTCCGCAGGGTCCCGGGGAGCTGTTTTTT. Translated: CATSDFPQGPGELFF.